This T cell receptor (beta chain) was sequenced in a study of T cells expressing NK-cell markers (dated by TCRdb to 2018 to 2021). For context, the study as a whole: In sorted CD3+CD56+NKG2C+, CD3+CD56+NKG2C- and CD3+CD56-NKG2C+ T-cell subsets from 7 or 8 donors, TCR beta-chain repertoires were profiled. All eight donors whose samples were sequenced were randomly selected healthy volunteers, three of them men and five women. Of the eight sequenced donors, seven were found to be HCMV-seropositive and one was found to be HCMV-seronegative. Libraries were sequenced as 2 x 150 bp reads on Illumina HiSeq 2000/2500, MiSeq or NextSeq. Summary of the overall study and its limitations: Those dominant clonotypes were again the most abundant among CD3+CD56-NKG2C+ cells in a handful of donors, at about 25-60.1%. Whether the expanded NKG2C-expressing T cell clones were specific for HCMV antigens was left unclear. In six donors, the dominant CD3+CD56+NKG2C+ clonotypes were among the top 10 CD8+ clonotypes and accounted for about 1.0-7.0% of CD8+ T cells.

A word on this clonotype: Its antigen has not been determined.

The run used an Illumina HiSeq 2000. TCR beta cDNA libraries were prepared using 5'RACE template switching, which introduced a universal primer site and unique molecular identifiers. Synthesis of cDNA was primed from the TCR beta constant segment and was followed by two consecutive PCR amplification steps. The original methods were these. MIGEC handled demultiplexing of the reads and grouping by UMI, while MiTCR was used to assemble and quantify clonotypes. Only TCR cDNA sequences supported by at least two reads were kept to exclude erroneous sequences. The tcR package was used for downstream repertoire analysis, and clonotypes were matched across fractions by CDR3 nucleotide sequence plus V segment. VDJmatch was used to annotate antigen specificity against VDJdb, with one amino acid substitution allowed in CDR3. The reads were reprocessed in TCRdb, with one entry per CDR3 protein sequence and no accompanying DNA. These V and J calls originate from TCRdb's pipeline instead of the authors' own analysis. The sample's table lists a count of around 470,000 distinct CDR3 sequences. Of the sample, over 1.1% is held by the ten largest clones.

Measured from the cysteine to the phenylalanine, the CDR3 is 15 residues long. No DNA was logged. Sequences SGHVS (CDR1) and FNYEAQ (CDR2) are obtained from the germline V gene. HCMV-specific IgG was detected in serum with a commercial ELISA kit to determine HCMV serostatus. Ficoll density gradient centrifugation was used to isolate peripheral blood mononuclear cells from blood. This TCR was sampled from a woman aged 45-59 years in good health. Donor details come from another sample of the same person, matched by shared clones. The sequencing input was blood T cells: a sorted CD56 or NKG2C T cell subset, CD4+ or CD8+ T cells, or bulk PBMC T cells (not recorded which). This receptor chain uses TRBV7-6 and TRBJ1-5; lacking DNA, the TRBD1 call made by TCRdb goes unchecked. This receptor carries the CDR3 CASSSQDRGTQPQHF.